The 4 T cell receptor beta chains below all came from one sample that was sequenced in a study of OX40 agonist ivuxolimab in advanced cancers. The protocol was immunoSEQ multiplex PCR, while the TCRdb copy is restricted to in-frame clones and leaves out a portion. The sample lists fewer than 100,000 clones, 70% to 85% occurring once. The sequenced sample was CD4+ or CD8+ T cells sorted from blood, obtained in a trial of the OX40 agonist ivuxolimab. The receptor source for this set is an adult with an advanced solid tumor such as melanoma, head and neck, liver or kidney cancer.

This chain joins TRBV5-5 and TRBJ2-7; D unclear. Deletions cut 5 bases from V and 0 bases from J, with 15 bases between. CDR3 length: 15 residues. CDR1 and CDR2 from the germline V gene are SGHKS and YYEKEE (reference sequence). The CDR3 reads CASRHDFSSSYEQYF. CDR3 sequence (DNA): TGTGCCAGCAGACATGACTTTTCGAGCTCCTACGAGCAGTACTTC.

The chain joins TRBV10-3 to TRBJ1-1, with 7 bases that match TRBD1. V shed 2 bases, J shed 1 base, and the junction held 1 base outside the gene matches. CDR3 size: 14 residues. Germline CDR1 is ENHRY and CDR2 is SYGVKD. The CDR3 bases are TGTGCCATCAGTGAGAAGGGGGCGAACACTGAAGCTTTCTTT. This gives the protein CAISEKGANTEAFF.

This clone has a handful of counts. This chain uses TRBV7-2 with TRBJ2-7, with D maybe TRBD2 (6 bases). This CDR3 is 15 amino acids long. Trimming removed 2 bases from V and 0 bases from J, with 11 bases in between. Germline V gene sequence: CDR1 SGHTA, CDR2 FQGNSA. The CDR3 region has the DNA TGTGCCAGCAGCTTATTCCGGGGGTCCTCCTACGAGCAGTACTTC. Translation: CASSLFRGSSYEQYF. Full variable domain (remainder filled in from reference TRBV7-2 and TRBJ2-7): GAGVSQSPSNKVTEKGKDVELRCDPISGHTALYWYRQSLGQGLEFLIYFQGNSAPDKSGLPSDRFSAERTGGSVSTLTIQRTQQEDSAVYLCASSLFRGSSYEQYFGPGTRLTVT.

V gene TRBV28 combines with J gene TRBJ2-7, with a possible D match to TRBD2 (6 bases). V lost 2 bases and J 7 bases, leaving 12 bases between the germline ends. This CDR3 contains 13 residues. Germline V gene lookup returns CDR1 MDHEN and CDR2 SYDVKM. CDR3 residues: CASSLPGVDEQYF. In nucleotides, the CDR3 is TGTGCCAGCAGTTTACCGGGGGTAGATGAGCAGTACTTC.